This entry lists 2 T cell receptor beta chains sequenced from one sample in a study of shared clonotypes between healthy human individuals. This table comes from immunoSEQ multiplex PCR, and its TCRdb copy is limited to in-frame clones, with some not included. Altogether 760,000 or so clones are present, 96% being singletons, with the ten largest covering around 0.21%. Naive-designated CD8 cells lacked CD45RO, were positively enriched for CCR7, and omitted terminally differentiated effector memory CD45RA+ cells. The sample was naive CD8+ T cells sorted from blood. Receptor source: a man younger than 45 in good health.

The gene calls are TRBV13 and TRBJ2-7; D call uncertain. The V end lost 0 bases, the J end lost 3 bases, and 9 bases lay between the germline ends. Germline V gene lookup returns CDR1 PRHDT and CDR2 FYEKMQ (reference sequence). The CDR3 has 14 amino acids. The CDR3 bases are TGTGCCAGCAGCTTAGGGGTTCGGGTCTACGAGCAGTACTTC. Amino acids: CASSLGVRVYEQYF. The full variable domain, with the rest looked up from reference TRBV13 and TRBJ2-7, is AAGVIQSPRHLIKEKRETATLKCYPIPRHDTVYWYQQGPGQDPQFLISFYEKMQSDKGSIPDRFSAQQFSDYHSELNMSSLELGDSALYFCASSLGVRVYEQYFGPGTRLTVT.

The chain joins TRBV5-8 to TRBJ2-2; 11 nucleotides match TRBD1. From germline, CDR1 is SGHTS and CDR2 YDEGEE. The CDR3 is made up of 13 amino acids. J lost 14 bases, V lost 4 bases, and 7 bases had no gene match. The CDR3 reads CASSHTGTGGLFF. The CDR3 DNA sequence: TGTGCCAGCAGCCATACCGGGACAGGGGGTCTGTTTTTT. The whole variable domain, filled in from reference TRBV5-8 and TRBJ2-2, reads EAGVTQSPTHLIKTRGQQATLRCSPISGHTSVYWYQQALGLGLQFLLWYDEGEERNRGNFPPRFSGRQFPNYSSELNVNALELEDSALYLCASSHTGTGGLFFGEGSRLTVL.